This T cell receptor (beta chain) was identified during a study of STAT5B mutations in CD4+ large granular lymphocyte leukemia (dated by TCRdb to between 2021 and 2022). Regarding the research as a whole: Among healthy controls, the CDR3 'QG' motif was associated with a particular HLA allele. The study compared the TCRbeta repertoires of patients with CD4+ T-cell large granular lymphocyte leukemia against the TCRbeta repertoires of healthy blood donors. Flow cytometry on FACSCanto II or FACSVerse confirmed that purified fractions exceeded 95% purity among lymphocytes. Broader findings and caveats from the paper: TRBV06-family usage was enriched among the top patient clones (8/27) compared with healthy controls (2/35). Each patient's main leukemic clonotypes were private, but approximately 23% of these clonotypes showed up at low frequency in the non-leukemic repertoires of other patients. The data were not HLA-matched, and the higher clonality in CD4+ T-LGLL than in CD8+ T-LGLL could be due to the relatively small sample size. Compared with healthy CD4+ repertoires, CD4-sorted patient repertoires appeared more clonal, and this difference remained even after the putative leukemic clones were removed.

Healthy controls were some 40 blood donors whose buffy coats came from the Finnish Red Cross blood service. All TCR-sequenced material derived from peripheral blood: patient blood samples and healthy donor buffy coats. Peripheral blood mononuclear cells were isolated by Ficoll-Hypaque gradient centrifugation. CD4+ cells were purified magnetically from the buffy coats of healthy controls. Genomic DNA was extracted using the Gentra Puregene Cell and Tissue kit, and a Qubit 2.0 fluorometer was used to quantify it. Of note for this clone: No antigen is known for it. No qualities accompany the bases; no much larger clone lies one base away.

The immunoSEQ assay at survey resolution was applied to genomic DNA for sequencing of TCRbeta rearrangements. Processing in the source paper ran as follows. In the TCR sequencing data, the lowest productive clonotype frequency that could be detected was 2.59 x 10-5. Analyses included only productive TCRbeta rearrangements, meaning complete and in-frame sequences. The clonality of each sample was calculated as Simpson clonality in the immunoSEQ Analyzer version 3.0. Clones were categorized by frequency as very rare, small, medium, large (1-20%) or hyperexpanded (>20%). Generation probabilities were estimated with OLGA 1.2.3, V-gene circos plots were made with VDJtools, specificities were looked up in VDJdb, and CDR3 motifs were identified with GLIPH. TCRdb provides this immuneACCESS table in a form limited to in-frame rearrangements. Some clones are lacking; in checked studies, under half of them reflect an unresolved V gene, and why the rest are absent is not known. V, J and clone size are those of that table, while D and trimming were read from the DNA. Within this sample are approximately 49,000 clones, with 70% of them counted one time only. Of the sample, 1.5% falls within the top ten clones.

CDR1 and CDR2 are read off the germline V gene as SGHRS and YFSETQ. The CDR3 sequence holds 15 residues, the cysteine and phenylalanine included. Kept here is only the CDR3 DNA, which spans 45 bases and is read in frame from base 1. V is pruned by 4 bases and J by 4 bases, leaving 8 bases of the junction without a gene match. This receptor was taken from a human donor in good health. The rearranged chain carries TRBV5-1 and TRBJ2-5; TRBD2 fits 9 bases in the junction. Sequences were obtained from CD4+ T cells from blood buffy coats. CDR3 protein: CASSRLAGSGETQYF. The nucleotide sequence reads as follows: TGCGCCAGCAGCCGCCTAGCGGGGTCAGGAGAGACCCAGTACTTC. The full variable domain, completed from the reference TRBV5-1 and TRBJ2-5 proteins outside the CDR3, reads KAGVTQTPRYLIKTRGQQVTLSCSPISGHRSVSWYQQTPGQGLQFLFEYFSETQRNKGNFPGRFSGRQFSNSRSEMNVSTLELGDSALYLCASSRLAGSGETQYFGPGTRLLVL.